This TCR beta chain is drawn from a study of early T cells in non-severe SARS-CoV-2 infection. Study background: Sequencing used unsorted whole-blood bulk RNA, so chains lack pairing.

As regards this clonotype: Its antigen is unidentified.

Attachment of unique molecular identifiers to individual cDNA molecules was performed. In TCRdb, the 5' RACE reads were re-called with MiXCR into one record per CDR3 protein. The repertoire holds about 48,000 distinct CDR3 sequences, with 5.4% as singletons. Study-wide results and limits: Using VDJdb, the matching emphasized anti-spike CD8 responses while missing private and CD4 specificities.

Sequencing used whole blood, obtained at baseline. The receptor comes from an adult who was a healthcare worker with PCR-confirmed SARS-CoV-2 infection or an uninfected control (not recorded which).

The CDR3 is CSVEDADGSQETQYF. CDR3 DNA: TGCAGCGTTGAAGACGCGGACGGTTCACAAGAGACCCAGTACTTC. The chain combines TRBV29-1 with TRBJ2-5; the D is unclear. CDR1 SQVTM and CDR2 ANQGSEA come from the germline V gene. Trimming took off 0 bases at V and 2 bases at J, with 13 bases between the two ends. The CDR3 is 15 residues long.